A single sample gave rise to the 29 T cell receptor beta chains below, sequenced in a study of cytomegalovirus exposure and HLA in healthy donors. Primers included in the PCR were 60 Vbeta and 13 Jbeta primers. Assay: immunoSEQ multiplex PCR; the TCRdb copy retains only in-frame clones and omits some. Recorded for this sample: some 23,000 clones. Material: PBMCs. The receptors stem from a male donor in good health and CMV-seropositive.

The chain carries TRBV9 and TRBJ2-3, with D perhaps TRBD2 (6 bases). Germline-derived CDR1 and CDR2 are SGDLS and YYNGEE. Trimming shortened V by 5 bases and J by 0 bases, and 13 bases separated the two germline ends. The CDR3 is 15 residues long. Written as DNA, the CDR3 is TGTGCCAGCAGAAGTAGCGGTCTCAGCACAGATACGCAGTATTTT. The encoded protein is CASRSSGLSTDTQYF.

This CDR3 is CASSLPGGGTGELFF. The DNA of the CDR3 is TGTGCCAGCAGCCTTCCAGGGGGAGGCACCGGGGAGCTGTTTTTT. The chain combines TRBV28 with TRBJ2-2, with D perhaps matching TRBD1 (7 bases). Trimming took 6 bases from V and 4 from J, leaving 15 bases between them. The CDR3 has 15 residues. Germline assignment: CDR1 MDHEN and CDR2 SYDVKM.

The chain employs TRBV4-1 and TRBJ1-2; D is possibly TRBD1 (6 bases). The germline V gene has CDR1 MGHRA and CDR2 YSYEKL. Trimming removed 0 bases at V and 14 bases at J, with 16 bases between. The CDR3 totals 13 residues. CDR3 protein: CASSQDLKQGSTF. CDR3 bases: TGCGCCAGCAGCCAAGATCTAAAGCAGGGGAGTACCTTC.

This sequence joins TRBV28 and TRBJ2-7, with TRBD2 matching 8 bases. This CDR3 has 14 residues. Germline assignment: CDR1 MDHEN and CDR2 SYDVKM. The ends lost 5 bases at V and 1 base at J; junction bases unmatched: 4. The CDR3 bases are TGTGCCAGCAGTATAGCGGGGCGTTCCTACGAGCAGTACTTC. This sequence encodes CASSIAGRSYEQYF.

The V and J genes are TRBV5-1 and TRBJ2-6; weak D call: TRBD2 (5 bases). With 0 bases removed from V and 0 bases from J, the gap between germline ends came to 10 bases. This CDR3 contains 17 residues. Germline CDR1 and CDR2: SGHRS and YFSETQ. The CDR3 DNA follows: TGCGCCAGCAGCTTGGTTGTAGGGAGCTCTGGGGCCAACGTCCTGACTTTC. As protein: CASSLVVGSSGANVLTF.

The gene calls are TRBV7-2 and TRBJ2-5, with 14 positions matching TRBD2. From germline, CDR1 is SGHTA and CDR2 FQGNSA. After removal of 5 bases from V and 5 bases from J, the junction contained 4 bases not matched to a gene. The CDR3 sequence is 15 residues long. DNA for the CDR3: TGTGCCAGCAGCCAGGGACTAGCGGGAGATGAGACCCAGTACTTC. Its protein is CASSQGLAGDETQYF.

The chain employs TRBV9 and TRBJ2-1; TRBD2 is a possible D gene (5 bases). The CDR3 extends over 17 amino acids. CDR1 is SGDLS, CDR2 YYNGEE, per germline. Trimming cost V 3 bases and J 0 bases, with 16 bases left between them. CDR3 loop: CASSAGRTLPSYNEQFF. CDR3 sequence (DNA): TGTGCCAGCAGCGCCGGCAGGACTCTTCCCTCCTACAATGAGCAGTTCTTC.

The chain carries TRBV19 and TRBJ2-1; possibly TRBD2 for D (6 bases). With 5 bases removed from V and 9 bases from J, the gap between germline ends came to 17 bases. This CDR3 is 14 amino acids long. Germline values: CDR1 LNHDA, CDR2 SQIVND (reference sequence). CDR3 bases: TGTGCCAGTAGTGGAGGGACGGTCCACGGTGAGCAGTTCTTC. Its protein is CASSGGTVHGEQFF.

The chain employs TRBV6-6 and TRBJ2-7; D is perhaps TRBD2 (6 bases). Germline values: CDR1 MNHNY, CDR2 SVGAGI (reference sequence). The CDR3 consists of 13 residues. V shed 6 bases and J shed 3 bases, with 12 bases lying between them. CDR3 sequence reads: CASRSGGFYEQYF. As DNA, the CDR3 is TGTGCCAGCAGGAGTGGGGGGTTCTACGAGCAGTACTTC.

The chain links TRBV2 to TRBJ2-5; no firm D call. This CDR3 contains 12 residues. Trimming removed 5 bases from V and 5 bases from J, with 9 bases in between. CDR1 is SNHLY and CDR2 is FYNNEI in the germline V gene. The CDR3 region has the DNA TGTGCCAGCAGTAGCCTAGAGGAGACCCAGTACTTC. Translation gives CASSSLEETQYF.

V is TRBV6-5 and J is TRBJ1-5, with D perhaps TRBD1 (5 bases). Trimming took 5 bases from V and 3 from J, leaving 11 bases between them. This CDR3 contains 14 residues. The germline gives CDR1 MNHEY, CDR2 SVGAGI. CDR3 bases: TGTGCCAGCAGTCACGACAGCTTCAATCAGCCCCAGCATTTT. Its translation is CASSHDSFNQPQHF.

The rearrangement links TRBV4-2 to TRBJ1-1; TRBD1 aligns across 7 bases. CDR1 and CDR2 (germline): LGHNA, YNFKEQ. The CDR3 extends over 17 amino acids. With 3 bases clipped from V and 4 bases from J, the junction kept 14 bases outside the gene matches. The CDR3 protein is CASSHRGQDNLGTEAFF. The CDR3 DNA reads TGTGCCAGCAGCCACCGAGGACAGGATAATCTTGGCACTGAAGCTTTCTTT.

The chain is built from TRBV7-2 and TRBJ2-7; unclear D gene. This CDR3 comprises 13 residues. Looked up from germline, CDR1 is SGHTA and CDR2 is FQGNSA. Trimming took off 1 base at V and 2 bases at J, with 6 bases between the two ends. The CDR3: CASSLVIPYEQYF. The CDR3 region has the DNA TGTGCCAGCAGCTTAGTCATCCCCTACGAGCAGTACTTC.

In DNA, the CDR3 is TGTGCCAGCAGTTACGGGGGGGAAGGCGGGGAGCTGTTTTTT. Its translation: CASSYGGEGGELFF. The rearrangement uses TRBV27 and TRBJ2-2; 8 positions agree with TRBD2. V lost 4 bases to trimming and J lost 7 bases; unmatched junction nucleotides: 5. Germline V gene sequence: CDR1 MNHEY, CDR2 SMNVEV (reference sequence). CDR3 size: 14 residues.

The V and J genes are TRBV5-6 and TRBJ1-1; maybe TRBD1 (5 bases). Trimming removed 0 bases at V and 8 bases at J, with 8 bases between. This CDR3 comprises 12 residues. Germline V gene data show CDR1 as SGHDT and CDR2 as YYEEEE. The CDR3 DNA follows: TGTGCCAGCAGCTTGGCTCGGGGGGAAGCTTTCTTT. Translated, it gives CASSLARGEAFF.

The chain links TRBV27 to TRBJ2-5; 8 positions match TRBD1. The CDR3 loop spans 14 amino acids. CDR1 is MNHEY and CDR2 is SMNVEV in the germline V gene (reference sequence). Trimming removed 4 bases from V and 5 bases from J; junction bases left unmatched: 6. CDR3 in amino acids: CASSSRTGQETQYF. CDR3 nucleotides: TGTGCCAGCAGTTCGAGGACAGGGCAGGAGACCCAGTACTTC.

V usage is TRBV29-1 and J usage is TRBJ2-3, with TRBD1 identical over 8 bases. The CDR3 totals 13 residues. With V trimmed by 6 bases and J by 4 bases, 6 bases remained unmatched. Germline values: CDR1 SQVTM, CDR2 ANQGSEA. The CDR3 coding sequence is TGCAGCGTCGACGGACAGGGAGCAGATACGCAGTATTTT. The encoded protein is CSVDGQGADTQYF.

J is TRBJ2-3 and V is TRBV7-2; D is ambiguous. The ends were cut back, 2 bases at V and 2 bases at J, with 2 bases in the middle. The germline gives CDR1 SGHTA, CDR2 FQGNSA. The CDR3 runs to 12 residues. The CDR3 spells CASSLYTDTQYF. For the CDR3, the DNA is TGTGCCAGCAGCTTATACACAGATACGCAGTATTTT.

The gene calls are TRBV2 and TRBJ1-1, with D possibly being TRBD1 (6 bases). V lost 6 bases to trimming and J lost 4 bases, with 12 bases between them. This CDR3 is 13 amino acids long. From germline, CDR1 is SNHLY and CDR2 FYNNEI. DNA of the CDR3: TGTGCCAGCAGAGTGGGACATATCACTGAAGCTTTCTTT. Translating it yields CASRVGHITEAFF.

The V call is TRBV27, the J call TRBJ1-1; D possibly corresponds to TRBD1 (5 bases). Per the germline V gene, CDR1 is MNHEY and CDR2 is SMNVEV (reference sequence). The CDR3 runs to 14 residues. V was shortened by 3 bases and J by 3 bases, with 11 bases between the two germline ends. CDR3 amino acids: CASSLSGGDTEAFF. DNA for the CDR3: TGTGCCAGCAGTTTGTCCGGGGGTGACACTGAAGCTTTCTTT.

J is TRBJ2-7 and V is TRBV7-9, with a possible D match to TRBD2 (6 bases). Per the germline V gene, CDR1 is SEHNR and CDR2 is FQNEAQ (reference sequence). The CDR3 extends over 16 amino acids. V dropped 5 bases and J dropped 5 bases, with 22 bases sitting between them. The CDR3 region has the DNA TGTGCCAGCAGCCCCCGGCGCGGGGCAGGCGCCCACGAGCAGTACTTC. Amino acid sequence: CASSPRRGAGAHEQYF.

The chain couples TRBV11-2 to TRBJ2-7; D unresolved. V shed 8 bases and J shed 2 bases, with 7 bases lying between them. CDR1 is SGHAT, CDR2 FQNNGV, per germline. The CDR3 contains 11 residues. The CDR3 nucleotides are TGTGCCAGCGGAGCTACCTACGAGCAGTACTTC. This gives the protein CASGATYEQYF.

The rearrangement links TRBV10-2 to TRBJ2-3; D gene uncertain. Germline CDR1 is WSHSY and CDR2 is SAAADI. With 10 bases removed from V and 0 bases from J, the gap between germline ends came to 11 bases. The CDR3 covers 13 residues. The CDR3 spells CATVSPSTDTQYF. In DNA, the CDR3 is TGCGCCACCGTCTCTCCTAGCACAGATACGCAGTATTTT.

The gene calls are TRBV2 and TRBJ1-1, with D perhaps matching TRBD1 (5 bases). Germline V gene data show CDR1 as SNHLY and CDR2 as FYNNEI. The CDR3 has 15 residues. Trimming stripped 7 bases from V and 4 bases from J, with 19 bases between. The CDR3 coding sequence is TGTGCCAGCACCGCAACGGGGGAATGGGGCACTGAAGCTTTCTTT. This sequence encodes CASTATGEWGTEAFF.

J is TRBJ2-2 and V is TRBV29-1, with 9 positions matching TRBD1. Germline CDR1 SQVTM, CDR2 ANQGSEA. J lost 3 bases, V lost 6 bases, and 5 bases had no gene match. This CDR3 contains 14 residues. CDR3 bases: TGCAGCGTCGGACAGGGGATATACACCGGGGAGCTGTTTTTT. It yields the protein CSVGQGIYTGELFF.

The gene calls are TRBV30 and TRBJ2-3; D remains unclear. Germline V lookup: CDR1 GTSNPN, CDR2 SVGIG (reference sequence). V lost 3 bases and J lost 0, with 4 bases in between. This CDR3 comprises 12 residues. The chain's CDR3 is CAWSGSTDTQYF. The DNA for the CDR3 is TGTGCCTGGAGCGGGAGCACAGATACGCAGTATTTT.

The chain employs TRBV9 and TRBJ2-7, with D possibly being TRBD2 (5 bases). The CDR3 spans 15 residues. Germline values: CDR1 SGDLS, CDR2 YYNGEE. The V end lost 4 bases, the J end lost 2 bases, and 16 bases lay between the germline ends. The CDR3 here is CASSPGISDTYEQYF. The CDR3 DNA reads TGTGCCAGCAGCCCCGGGATCAGCGACACCTACGAGCAGTACTTC.

The V and J genes are TRBV6-5 and TRBJ2-7; D might be TRBD2 (5 bases). Germline V gives CDR1 MNHEY, CDR2 SVGAGI. V gave up 6 bases and J gave up 2 bases, with 17 bases separating them. The CDR3 contains 15 residues. The CDR3 DNA is TGTGCCAGCAGAGTGGCTTTCCGAGCGGCCTACGAGCAGTACTTC. Translation gives CASRVAFRAAYEQYF.

The rearrangement uses TRBV30 and TRBJ2-3; D perhaps matches TRBD2 (5 bases). The length of the CDR3 is 15 residues. The V end was cut by 0 bases, the J end by 3 bases, with 13 bases between. Germline CDR1 and CDR2: GTSNPN and SVGIG (reference sequence). Here the CDR3 reads CAWSVRLEVTDTQYF. DNA for the CDR3: TGTGCCTGGAGTGTACGGTTGGAGGTAACAGATACGCAGTATTTT.